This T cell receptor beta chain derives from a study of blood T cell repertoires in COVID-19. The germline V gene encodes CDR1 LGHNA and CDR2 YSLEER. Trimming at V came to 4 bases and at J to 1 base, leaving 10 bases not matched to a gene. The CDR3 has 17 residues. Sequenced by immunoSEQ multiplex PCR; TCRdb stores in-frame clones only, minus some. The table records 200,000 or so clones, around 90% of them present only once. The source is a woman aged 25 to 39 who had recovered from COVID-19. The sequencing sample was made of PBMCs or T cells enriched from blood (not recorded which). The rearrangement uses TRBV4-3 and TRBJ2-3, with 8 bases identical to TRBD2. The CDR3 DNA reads TGCGCCAGCAGCCTCCTTTCGGGGGGGGGTGGCACAGATACGCAGTATTTT. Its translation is CASSLLSGGGGTDTQYF.